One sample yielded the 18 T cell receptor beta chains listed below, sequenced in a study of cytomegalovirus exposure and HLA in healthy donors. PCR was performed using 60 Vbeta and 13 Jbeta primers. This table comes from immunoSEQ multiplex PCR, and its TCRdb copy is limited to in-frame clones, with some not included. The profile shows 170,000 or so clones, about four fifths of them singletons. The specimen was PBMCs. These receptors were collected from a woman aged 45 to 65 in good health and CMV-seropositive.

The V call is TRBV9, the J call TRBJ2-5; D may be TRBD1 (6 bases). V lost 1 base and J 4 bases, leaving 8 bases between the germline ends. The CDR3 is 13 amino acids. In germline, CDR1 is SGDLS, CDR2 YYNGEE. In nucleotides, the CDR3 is TGTGCCAGCAGCGTACAGGGGAGAGAGACCCAGTACTTC. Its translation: CASSVQGRETQYF. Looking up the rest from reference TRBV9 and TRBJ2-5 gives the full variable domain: DSGVTQTPKHLITATGQRVTLRCSPRSGDLSVYWYQQSLDQGLQFLIQYYNGEERAKGNILERFSAQQFPDLHSELNLSSLELGDSALYFCASSVQGRETQYFGPGTRLLVL.

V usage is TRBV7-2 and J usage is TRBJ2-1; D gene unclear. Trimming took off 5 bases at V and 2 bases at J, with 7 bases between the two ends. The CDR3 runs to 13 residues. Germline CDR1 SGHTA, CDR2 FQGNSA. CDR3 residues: CASSPGPYNEQFF. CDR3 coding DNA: TGTGCCAGCAGCCCTGGGCCCTACAATGAGCAGTTCTTC.

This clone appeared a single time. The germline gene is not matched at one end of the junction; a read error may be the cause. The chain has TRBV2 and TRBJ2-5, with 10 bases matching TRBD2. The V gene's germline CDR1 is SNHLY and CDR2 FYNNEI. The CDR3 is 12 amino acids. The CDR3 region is CASSEWTSGGDF. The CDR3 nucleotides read TGTGCCAGCAGTGAATGGACTAGCGGCGGTGACTTC.

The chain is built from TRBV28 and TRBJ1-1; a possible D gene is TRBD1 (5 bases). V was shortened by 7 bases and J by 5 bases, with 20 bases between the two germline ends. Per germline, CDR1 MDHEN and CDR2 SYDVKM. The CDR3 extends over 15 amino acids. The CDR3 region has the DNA TGTGCCAGCATTACGGGGGAGGGGTGGTCGACTGAAGCTTTCTTT. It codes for CASITGEGWSTEAFF. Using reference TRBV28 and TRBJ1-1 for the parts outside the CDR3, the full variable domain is DVKVTQSSRYLVKRTGEKVFLECVQDMDHENMFWYRQDPGLGLRLIYFSYDVKMKEKGDIPEGYSVSREKKERFSLILESASTNQTSMYLCASITGEGWSTEAFFGQGTRLTVV.

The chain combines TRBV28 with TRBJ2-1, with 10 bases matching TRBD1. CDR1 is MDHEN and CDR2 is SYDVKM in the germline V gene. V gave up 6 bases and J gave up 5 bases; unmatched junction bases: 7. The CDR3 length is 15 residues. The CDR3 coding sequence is TGTGCCAGCAGGCGTCCCGGGACAGGGGACAATGAGCAGTTCTTC. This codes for CASRRPGTGDNEQFF.

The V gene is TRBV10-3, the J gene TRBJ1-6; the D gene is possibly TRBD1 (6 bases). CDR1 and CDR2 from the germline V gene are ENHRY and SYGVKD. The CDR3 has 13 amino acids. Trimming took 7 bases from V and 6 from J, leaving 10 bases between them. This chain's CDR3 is CAINRDPNSPLHF. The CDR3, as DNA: TGTGCCATCAACAGGGATCCTAATTCACCCCTCCACTTT.

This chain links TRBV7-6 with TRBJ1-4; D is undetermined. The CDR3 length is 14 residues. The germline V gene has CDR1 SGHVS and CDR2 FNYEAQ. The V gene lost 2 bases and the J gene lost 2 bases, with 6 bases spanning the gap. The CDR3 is CASSLLATNEKLFF. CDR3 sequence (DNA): TGTGCCAGCAGCTTATTGGCTACTAATGAAAAACTGTTTTTT.

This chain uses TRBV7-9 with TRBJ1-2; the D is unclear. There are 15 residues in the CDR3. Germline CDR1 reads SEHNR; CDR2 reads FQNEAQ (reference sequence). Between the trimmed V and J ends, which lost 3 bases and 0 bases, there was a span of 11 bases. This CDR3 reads CASSFDISTNYGYTF. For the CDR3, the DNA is TGTGCCAGCAGCTTCGATATTTCTACTAACTATGGCTACACCTTC.

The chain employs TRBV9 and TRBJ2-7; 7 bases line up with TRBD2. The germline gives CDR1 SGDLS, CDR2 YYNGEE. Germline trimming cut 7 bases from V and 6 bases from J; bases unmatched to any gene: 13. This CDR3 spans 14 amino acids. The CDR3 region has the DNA TGTGCCAGCTCCCGTCCGGGAGGCGCGGGCGAGCAGTACTTC. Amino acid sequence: CASSRPGGAGEQYF.

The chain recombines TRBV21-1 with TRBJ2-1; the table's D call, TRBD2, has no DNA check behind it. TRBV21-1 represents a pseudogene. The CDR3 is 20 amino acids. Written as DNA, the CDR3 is TGTGCCAGCAGCAAAGGTGTCCTAGCGGGAGCTCCACCGGAAAACAATGAGCAGTTCTTC. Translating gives CASSKGVLAGAPPENNEQFF.

CDR3 sequence (DNA): TGTGCCAGCAGCTTAAGGGACTCAGATACGCAGTATTTT. Translated: CASSLRDSDTQYF. The rearrangement links TRBV13 to TRBJ2-3, with D maybe TRBD2 (6 bases). V was clipped by 2 bases and J by 4 bases, with 7 bases between them. Germline CDR1 and CDR2: PRHDT and FYEKMQ (reference sequence). This CDR3 contains 13 residues. The complete variable domain, with remaining parts taken from reference TRBV13 and TRBJ2-3, reads AAGVIQSPRHLIKEKRETATLKCYPIPRHDTVYWYQQGPGQDPQFLISFYEKMQSDKGSIPDRFSAQQFSDYHSELNMSSLELGDSALYFCASSLRDSDTQYFGPGTRLTVL.

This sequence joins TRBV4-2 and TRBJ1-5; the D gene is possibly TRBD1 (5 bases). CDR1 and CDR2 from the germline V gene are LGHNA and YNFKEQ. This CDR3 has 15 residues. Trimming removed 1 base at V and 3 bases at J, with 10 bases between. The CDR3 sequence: CASSQVDSFNQPQHF. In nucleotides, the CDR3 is TGTGCCAGCAGCCAAGTAGACAGCTTCAATCAGCCCCAGCATTTT.

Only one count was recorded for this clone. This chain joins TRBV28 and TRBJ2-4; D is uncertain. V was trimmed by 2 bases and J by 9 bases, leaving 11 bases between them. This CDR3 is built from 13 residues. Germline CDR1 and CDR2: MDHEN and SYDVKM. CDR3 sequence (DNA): TGTGCCAGCAGTTTACCGGGTCAAGGCATTCAGTACTTC. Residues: CASSLPGQGIQYF.

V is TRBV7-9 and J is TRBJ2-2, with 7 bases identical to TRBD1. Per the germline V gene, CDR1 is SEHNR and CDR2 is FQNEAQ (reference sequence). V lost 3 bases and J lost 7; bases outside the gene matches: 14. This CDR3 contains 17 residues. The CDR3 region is CASSFRDPGQFGGELFF. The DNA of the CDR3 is TGTGCCAGCAGCTTTCGAGACCCGGGACAGTTTGGCGGGGAGCTGTTTTTT.

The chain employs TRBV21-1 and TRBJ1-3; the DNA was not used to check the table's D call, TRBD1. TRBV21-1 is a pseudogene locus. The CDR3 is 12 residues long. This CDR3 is CASPRTGEAIYF. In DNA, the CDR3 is TGTGCCAGCCCCCGGACAGGGGAGGCCATATATTTT.

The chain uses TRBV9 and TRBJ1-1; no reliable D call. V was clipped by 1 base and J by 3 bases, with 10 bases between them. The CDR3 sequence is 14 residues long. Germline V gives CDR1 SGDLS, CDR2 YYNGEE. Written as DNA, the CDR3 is TGTGCCAGCAGCGTATCGGGAGGACACACTGAAGCTTTCTTT. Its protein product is CASSVSGGHTEAFF.

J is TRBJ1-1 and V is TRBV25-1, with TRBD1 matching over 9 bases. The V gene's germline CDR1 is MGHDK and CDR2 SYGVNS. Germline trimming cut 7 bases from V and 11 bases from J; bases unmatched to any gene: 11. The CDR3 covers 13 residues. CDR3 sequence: CASTSAGQGSAFF. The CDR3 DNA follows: TGTGCCAGCACCTCGGCGGGACAGGGTAGCGCTTTCTTT.

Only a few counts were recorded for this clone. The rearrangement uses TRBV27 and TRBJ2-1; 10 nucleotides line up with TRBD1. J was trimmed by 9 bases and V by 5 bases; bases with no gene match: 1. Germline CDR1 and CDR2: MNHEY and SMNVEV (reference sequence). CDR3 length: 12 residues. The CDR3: CASSRQGAEQFF. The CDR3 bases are TGTGCCAGCAGTCGACAGGGGGCTGAGCAGTTCTTC.